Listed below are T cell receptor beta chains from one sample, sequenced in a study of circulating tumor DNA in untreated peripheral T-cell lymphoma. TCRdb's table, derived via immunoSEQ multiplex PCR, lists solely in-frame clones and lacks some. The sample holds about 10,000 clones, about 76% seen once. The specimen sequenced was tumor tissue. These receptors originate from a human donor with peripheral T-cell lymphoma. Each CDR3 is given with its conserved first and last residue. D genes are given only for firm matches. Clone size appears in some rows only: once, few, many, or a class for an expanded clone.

CASSGYRGDTEAFF TGTGCCAGCAGTGGGTACAGGGGGGACACTGAAGCTTTCTTT TRBD1 TRBV28 - TRBJ1-1
CASSLRVNQPQHF TGTGCCAGCAGTTTGAGGGTTAATCAGCCCCAGCATTTT - TRBV28 once TRBJ1-5
CASSPAEVSGTDTQYF TGTGCCAGCAGCCCTGCAGAGGTGAGCGGCACAGATACGCAGTATTTT - TRBV11-3 - TRBJ2-3
CASREGTGNTEAFF TGTGCCAGCAGAGAGGGGACAGGGAACACTGAAGCTTTCTTT TRBD1 TRBV6-8 medium-sized TRBJ1-1
CASSEQGQADEQYF TGTGCCAGCAGTGAACAGGGGCAAGCGGACGAGCAGTACTTC - TRBV6-1 - TRBJ2-7
CASSGGIVFQETQYF TGTGCCAGCAGTGGGGGGATAGTTTTCCAAGAGACCCAGTACTTC - TRBV11-3 - TRBJ2-5
CASSLTSSGYGYTF TGTGCCAGCAGTCTGACCTCATCAGGCTATGGCTACACCTTC - TRBV6-8 - TRBJ1-2
CASSPLGGTGGGYTF TGTGCCAGCAGTCCCCTCGGTGGGACAGGGGGAGGCTACACCTTC TRBD1 TRBV28 - TRBJ1-2
CASSTAFGGYEQYF TGTGCCAGTAGTACGGCGTTCGGGGGTTACGAGCAGTACTTC - TRBV19 - TRBJ2-7
CASSYSTGESYGYTF TGTGCCAGCAGTTACTCGACAGGGGAATCCTATGGCTACACCTTC TRBD1 TRBV6-8 - TRBJ1-2
CASSRRQGELFF TGTGCCAGCAGCCGAAGACAGGGCGAGCTGTTTTTT TRBD1 TRBV9 - TRBJ2-2
CAISGTEYGYTF TGTGCCATCAGTGGGACAGAATATGGCTACACCTTC TRBD1 TRBV6-8 - TRBJ1-2
CASSISGAANYGYTF TGTGCCAGTAGTATTTCAGGGGCCGCTAACTATGGCTACACCTTC - TRBV19 - TRBJ1-2
CASSDVRDSPLHF TGTGCCAGCAGTGATGTCAGGGATTCACCCCTCCACTTT - TRBV25-1 - TRBJ1-6
CASSEKRGLNTGELFF TGCGCCAGCAGTGAGAAAAGGGGACTGAACACCGGGGAGCTGTTTTTT - TRBV10-2 few TRBJ2-2
CASRTGAVTDTQYF TGCGCCAGCAGGACGGGGGCCGTGACAGATACGCAGTATTTT - TRBV5-1 - TRBJ2-3
CASSPPGTGDNIQYF TGTGCCAGCTCACCACCTGGGACAGGGGATAACATTCAGTACTTC TRBD1 TRBV18 - TRBJ2-4
CASSTFWEGANEKLFF TGTGCCAGTAGTACCTTTTGGGAAGGAGCTAATGAAAAACTGTTTTTT - TRBV19 - TRBJ1-4
CASSYFRGSNTEAFF TGCGCCAGCAGCTACTTCCGCGGGTCGAACACTGAAGCTTTCTTT - TRBV5-1 - TRBJ1-1
CASSLGAGGSSPLHF TGTGCCAGCAGCTTAGGGGCAGGGGGCAGTTCACCCCTCCACTTT TRBD1 TRBV11-3 few TRBJ1-6
CASSLSAGNFYEQYF TGCGCCAGCAGCTTGTCGGCAGGGAATTTTTACGAGCAGTACTTC - TRBV5-1 - TRBJ2-7
CASSLGRDRRHNEQFF TGTGCCAGCAGCTTGGGGCGGGACAGGAGGCACAATGAGCAGTTCTTC TRBD1 TRBV11-3 - TRBJ2-1
CASSQRLAGGPLSQDEQFF TGTGCCAGCAGCCAACGCCTAGCGGGGGGGCCTCTCAGCCAGGATGAGCAGTTCTTC TRBD2 TRBV14 few TRBJ2-1
CASGLVLASGTEAFF TGTGCTAGTGGTTTGGTACTAGCCAGCGGCACTGAAGCTTTCTTT - TRBV12-5 few TRBJ1-1
CASRGLGQNYGYTF TGTGCCAGCAGGGGCTTGGGACAGAACTATGGCTACACCTTC TRBD1 TRBV6-8 - TRBJ1-2
CASSLSQHNQPQHF TGCGCCAGCAGCCTATCACAGCACAATCAGCCCCAGCATTTT - TRBV23-1 - TRBJ1-5
CATSRDGVRGGSEAFF TGTGCCACCAGCAGAGATGGCGTCAGGGGTGGGTCTGAAGCTTTCTTT - TRBV15 few TRBJ1-1
CASSLLAANTDTQYF TGTGCCAGTAGCCTACTAGCGGCGAACACAGATACGCAGTATTTT TRBD2 TRBV19 few TRBJ2-3
CASSYWGGYTF TGTGCCAGCAGTTACTGGGGAGGCTACACCTTC - TRBV6-9 - TRBJ1-2
CATSRVVLDSAEAFF TGTGCCACCAGCAGAGTAGTTTTAGATTCTGCTGAAGCTTTCTTT - TRBV15 few TRBJ1-1
CASSPISGTYNEQFF TGTGCCAGTAGCCCAATTAGCGGGACCTACAATGAGCAGTTCTTC TRBD2 TRBV19 medium-sized TRBJ2-1
CASSGTSNTGELFF TGCGCCAGTAGTGGGACATCGAACACCGGGGAGCTGTTTTTT - TRBV5-1 medium-sized TRBJ2-2
CASGLLLGQVEDGELFF TGTGCTAGTGGTCTCCTCCTCGGGCAGGTGGAAGACGGGGAGCTGTTTTTT - TRBV12-5 once TRBJ2-2
CASSPQGNDLRGANVLTF TGTGCCAGCAGCCCACAGGGAAACGACTTGCGGGGGGCCAACGTCCTGACTTTC - TRBV7-2 - TRBJ2-6
CASSTAGTVGKLFF TGTGCCAGTAGTACTGCCGGGACAGTGGGAAAACTGTTTTTT TRBD1 TRBV19 few TRBJ1-4
CAWSVSGSPLHF TGTGCCTGGAGTGTCTCCGGATCACCCCTCCACTTT - TRBV30 - TRBJ1-6
CASTPSSRGPGELFF TGTGCCAGCACCCCTTCTTCTAGGGGCCCCGGGGAGCTGTTTTTT - TRBV11-3 - TRBJ2-2
CASSWTDISNQPQHF TGTGCCAGTAGTTGGACAGACATTAGCAATCAGCCCCAGCATTTT - TRBV19 once TRBJ1-5
CAISESLSSYNEQFF TGTGCCATCAGTGAGTCTTTGAGCTCCTACAATGAGCAGTTCTTC - TRBV10-3 - TRBJ2-1
CASSYSPGINQPQHF TGTGCCAGCAGTTACTCGCCAGGCATCAATCAGCCCCAGCATTTT - TRBV6-8 - TRBJ1-5
CASSPIRDRVPALHF TGTGCCAGCAGCCCAATCCGGGACAGGGTTCCCGCCCTCCACTTT TRBD1 TRBV6-8 - TRBJ1-6
CSVVGVMGGRQETQYF TGCAGCGTTGTGGGGGTGATGGGAGGGCGTCAAGAGACCCAGTACTTC TRBD2 TRBV29-1 - TRBJ2-5